The 17 T cell receptor beta chains given below trace back to one sample, sequenced in a study of blood T cell repertoires in COVID-19. This table comes from immunoSEQ multiplex PCR, and its TCRdb copy is limited to in-frame clones, with some not included. The table lists 390,000 or so clones, around 91% of them singletons. Sequenced sample: peripheral blood. The receptor set was obtained from a man aged 18-30 years with active or convalescent COVID-19.

The genes are TRBV30 and TRBJ2-1; D unclear. Germline V gene data show CDR1 as GTSNPN and CDR2 as SVGIG (reference sequence). V dropped 3 bases and J dropped 4 bases, with 7 bases sitting between them. The CDR3 is 12 amino acids. The CDR3 protein is CAWSLLYNEQFF. The CDR3 bases are TGTGCCTGGAGCCTCTTATACAATGAGCAGTTCTTC. Looking up the rest from reference TRBV30 and TRBJ2-1 gives the full variable domain: SQTIHQWPATLVQPVGSPLSLECTVEGTSNPNLYWYRQAAGRGLQLLFYSVGIGQISSEVPQNLSASRPQDRQFILSSKKLLLSDSGFYLCAWSLLYNEQFFGPGTRLTVL.

The rearrangement uses TRBV18 and TRBJ2-5; D is perhaps TRBD1 (6 bases). Germline CDR1 is KGHSH and CDR2 is LQKENI. V shed 6 bases and J shed 5 bases, with 16 bases lying between them. The CDR3 is 14 residues long. This CDR3 is CASSTDSQWETQYF. CDR3 bases: TGTGCCAGCTCTACGGACAGCCAATGGGAGACCCAGTACTTC.

The V call is TRBV10-3, the J call TRBJ1-3; D is possibly TRBD1 (5 bases). The CDR3 loop spans 15 amino acids. Trimming removed 1 base at V and 1 base at J, with 8 bases between. In germline, CDR1 is ENHRY, CDR2 SYGVKD. The CDR3 bases are TGTGCCATCAGTGAGTTTCAGGGTTCTGGAAACACCATATATTTT. Translating it yields CAISEFQGSGNTIYF.

The chain employs TRBV4-2 and TRBJ2-7; TRBD1 matches at 7 bases. This CDR3 contains 15 residues. The V segment lost 2 bases and the J segment 3 bases; nucleotides outside the gene matches: 7. Germline V CDR1 and CDR2: LGHNA, YNFKEQ. The CDR3 spells CASSQLGTESYEQYF. The CDR3 DNA reads TGTGCCAGCAGCCAACTAGGGACAGAAAGCTACGAGCAGTACTTC.

The chain joins TRBV28 to TRBJ1-5, with D unresolved. Germline CDR1 reads MDHEN; CDR2 reads SYDVKM. The CDR3 length is 16 residues. The V end was cut by 2 bases, the J end by 2 bases, with 13 bases between. CDR3 loop: CASSLTWMEGNQPQHF. CDR3 in DNA: TGTGCCAGCAGTTTAACGTGGATGGAGGGCAATCAGCCCCAGCATTTT. Supplemented by reference TRBV28 and TRBJ1-5, the full variable domain reads DVKVTQSSRYLVKRTGEKVFLECVQDMDHENMFWYRQDPGLGLRLIYFSYDVKMKEKGDIPEGYSVSREKKERFSLILESASTNQTSMYLCASSLTWMEGNQPQHFGDGTRLSIL.

This clone came up a few times. This chain connects TRBV28 to TRBJ1-4, with D hard to call. The CDR3 sequence is 15 residues long. Germline CDR1 and CDR2: MDHEN and SYDVKM. V was trimmed by 5 bases and J by 5 bases, leaving 15 bases between them. This CDR3 reads CASSGGGSINEKLFF. CDR3 in DNA: TGTGCCAGCAGTGGAGGTGGGTCCATAAATGAAAAACTGTTTTTT. Based on the CDR3 plus reference TRBV28 and TRBJ1-4, the full variable domain is DVKVTQSSRYLVKRTGEKVFLECVQDMDHENMFWYRQDPGLGLRLIYFSYDVKMKEKGDIPEGYSVSREKKERFSLILESASTNQTSMYLCASSGGGSINEKLFFGSGTQLSVL.

V gene TRBV2 combines with J gene TRBJ1-5; 7 positions agree with TRBD1. The V segment lost 4 bases and the J segment 4 bases; nucleotides outside the gene matches: 4. Germline CDR1 and CDR2: SNHLY and FYNNEI. The CDR3 totals 14 residues. The CDR3 spells CASSGRQGNQPQHF. The CDR3 DNA sequence: TGTGCCAGCAGTGGGAGACAGGGTAATCAGCCCCAGCATTTT. Looking up the rest from reference TRBV2 and TRBJ1-5 gives the full variable domain: EPEVTQTPSHQVTQMGQEVILRCVPISNHLYFYWYRQILGQKVEFLVSFYNNEISEKSEIFDDQFSVERPDGSNFTLKIRSTKLEDSAMYFCASSGRQGNQPQHFGDGTRLSIL.

This clone came up once. This CDR3 is CSVPGQVNTEAFF. CDR3 DNA: TGCAGCGTACCCGGACAGGTTAACACTGAAGCTTTCTTT. The chain carries TRBV29-1 and TRBJ1-1; TRBD1 matches 7 bases. CDR1 is SQVTM, CDR2 ANQGSEA, per germline. The CDR3 contains 13 residues. Trimming at V came to 6 bases and at J to 2 bases, leaving 6 bases not matched to a gene.

The chain employs TRBV4-2 and TRBJ1-1; 7 bases are shared with TRBD1. There are 17 residues in the CDR3. Germline V gives CDR1 LGHNA, CDR2 YNFKEQ. V shed 3 bases, J shed 1 base, and the junction held 11 bases outside the gene matches. CDR3 in DNA: TGTGCCAGCAGCCAGGCTGGGGCAGGGGGAGAGAACACTGAAGCTTTCTTT. Protein: CASSQAGAGGENTEAFF.

The J gene is TRBJ1-1, the V gene TRBV28, with a tentative D call TRBD1 (6 bases). V dropped 7 bases and J dropped 5 bases, with 23 bases sitting between them. The CDR3 sequence is 16 residues long. Looked up from germline, CDR1 is MDHEN and CDR2 is SYDVKM. CDR3 amino acids: CASTSYGGGAGTEAFF. For the CDR3, the DNA is TGTGCCAGCACATCTTATGGGGGGGGCGCGGGGACTGAAGCTTTCTTT.

The rearrangement joins TRBV27 to TRBJ2-7; TRBD1 might be the D (6 bases). Germline V lookup: CDR1 MNHEY, CDR2 SMNVEV (reference sequence). This CDR3 contains 16 residues. V was clipped by 2 bases and J by 0 bases, with 14 bases between them. CDR3 nucleotide sequence: TGTGCCAGCAGTTTAATCCAGGGGCCCAGCTCCTACGAGCAGTACTTC. Translated, it gives CASSLIQGPSSYEQYF.

This sequence joins TRBV5-1 and TRBJ2-7; a weak D match, TRBD1 (6 bases). V lost 4 bases, J lost 3 bases, and 14 bases lay in between. CDR1 SGHRS and CDR2 YFSETQ come from the germline V gene. The CDR3 runs to 14 residues. CDR3 residues: CASSPGTRVYEQYF. CDR3 coding DNA: TGCGCCAGCAGCCCCGGGACAAGGGTCTACGAGCAGTACTTC.

V and J are TRBV6-1 and TRBJ1-1; 10 nucleotides line up with TRBD1. Trimming cost V 2 bases and J 2 bases; bases outside gene matches: 5. The CDR3 runs to 16 residues. Germline V gene lookup returns CDR1 MNHNS and CDR2 SASEGT. The CDR3 loop is CASSERWDRGNTEAFF. CDR3 in DNA: TGTGCCAGCAGTGAAAGGTGGGACAGGGGTAACACTGAAGCTTTCTTT.

This chain uses TRBV27 with TRBJ2-4, with 8 bases that match TRBD2. J was trimmed by 6 bases and V by 3 bases; bases with no gene match: 7. Germline V gene sequence: CDR1 MNHEY, CDR2 SMNVEV (reference sequence). CDR3 length: 15 amino acids. CDR3 in amino acids: CASSFRGGRGNIQYF. In nucleotides, the CDR3 is TGTGCCAGCAGTTTTCGGGGGGGAAGGGGAAACATTCAGTACTTC.

V is TRBV5-1 and J is TRBJ2-2; 8 nucleotides match TRBD2. V shed 6 bases and J 5 bases; nucleotides not matched to a gene: 9. The germline V gene has CDR1 SGHRS and CDR2 YFSETQ. The CDR3 contains 15 residues. This CDR3 reads CASTPGGPGTGELFF. CDR3 sequence (DNA): TGCGCCAGCACCCCGGGGGGGCCGGGGACCGGGGAGCTGTTTTTT.

The genes are TRBV28 and TRBJ2-7, with TRBD1 matching 12 bases. The trim removed 1 base at V and 6 bases at J, leaving 4 bases unmatched. Germline CDR1 is MDHEN and CDR2 is SYDVKM. The CDR3 is made up of 15 amino acids. The CDR3 bases are TGTGCCAGCAGTTTATTGGGGACAGGGGGCGGCGAGCAGTACTTC. This encodes CASSLLGTGGGEQYF. The full variable domain, its missing parts supplied by reference TRBV28 and TRBJ2-7, is DVKVTQSSRYLVKRTGEKVFLECVQDMDHENMFWYRQDPGLGLRLIYFSYDVKMKEKGDIPEGYSVSREKKERFSLILESASTNQTSMYLCASSLLGTGGGEQYFGPGTRLTVT.

The chain joins TRBV24-1 to TRBJ2-5; 9 bases align to TRBD2. Germline CDR1 and CDR2: KGHDR and SFDVKD. V dropped 6 bases and J dropped 5; count of bases not matched to a gene: 9. The CDR3 is made up of 15 amino acids. Here the CDR3 reads CATSTLSGGLETQYF. DNA for the CDR3: TGTGCCACCAGTACCCTGAGCGGGGGGTTGGAGACCCAGTACTTC.